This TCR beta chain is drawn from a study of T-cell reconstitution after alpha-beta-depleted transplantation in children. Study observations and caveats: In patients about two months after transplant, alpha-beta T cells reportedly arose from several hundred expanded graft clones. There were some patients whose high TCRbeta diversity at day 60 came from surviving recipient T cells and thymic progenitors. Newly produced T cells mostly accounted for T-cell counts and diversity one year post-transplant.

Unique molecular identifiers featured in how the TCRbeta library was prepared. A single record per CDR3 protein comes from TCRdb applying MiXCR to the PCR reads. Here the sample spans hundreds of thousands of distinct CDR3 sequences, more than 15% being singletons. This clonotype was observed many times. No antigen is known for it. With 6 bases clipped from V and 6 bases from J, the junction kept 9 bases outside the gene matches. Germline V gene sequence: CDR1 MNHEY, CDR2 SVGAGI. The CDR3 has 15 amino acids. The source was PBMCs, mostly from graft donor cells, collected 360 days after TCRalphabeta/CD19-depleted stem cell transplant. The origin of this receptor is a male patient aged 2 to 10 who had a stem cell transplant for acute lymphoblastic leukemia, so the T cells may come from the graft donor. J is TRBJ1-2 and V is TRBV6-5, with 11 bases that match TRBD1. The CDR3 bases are TGTGCCAGCAGAAAACTTGGACAGGGGGCACATGGCTACACCTTC. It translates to CASRKLGQGAHGYTF.